Listed below are T cell receptor beta chains from one sample, sequenced in a study of vaccination effects on CD4 cells after COVID-19. Assay: immunoSEQ multiplex PCR; the TCRdb copy retains only in-frame clones and omits some. The sample shows 20,000 to 30,000 clones, roughly 73% of them seen only once. These receptors have no identified antigens. Sequenced material: CD4+ T cells from PBMCs cultured with SARS-CoV-2 spike peptides, taken before COVID-19 vaccination. Receptors were obtained from a human donor who received a COVID-19 vaccine. Both conserved end residues are part of each CDR3. Each record gives: CDR3 DNA, CDR3 protein, J gene, clone size, CDR3 length, D gene, V gene. A D gene is named only where the DNA matches it firmly. Clone size appears in some rows only: once, few, many, or a class for an expanded clone.

cdr3_nt: TGTGCCAGCAGAGGCCCGGGGCCCGTACACACTGAAGCTTTCTTT; cdr3_aa: CASRGPGPVHTEAFF; j_call: TRBJ1-1; clone_size: NA; cdr3_length: 15; d_call: NA; v_call: TRBV2
cdr3_nt: TGTGCCAGCAGCGCAGGCGGCAGATATGGCTACACCTTC; cdr3_aa: CASSAGGRYGYTF; j_call: TRBJ1-2; clone_size: NA; cdr3_length: 13; d_call: NA; v_call: TRBV11-2
cdr3_nt: TGTGCCAGCAGTGAAGCTTCCCCCGGGACAGCTGGAAACACCATATATTTT; cdr3_aa: CASSEASPGTAGNTIYF; j_call: TRBJ1-3; clone_size: NA; cdr3_length: 17; d_call: TRBD1; v_call: TRBV2
cdr3_nt: TGTGCCAGCAGTCCAGGACAGGGTTACTCCTACGAGCAGTACTTC; cdr3_aa: CASSPGQGYSYEQYF; j_call: TRBJ2-7; clone_size: NA; cdr3_length: 15; d_call: TRBD1; v_call: TRBV6-5
cdr3_nt: TGTGCCAGCTCACCAATTTGGGACGCAAAAACCATTGAAGCTTTCTTT; cdr3_aa: CASSPIWDAKTIEAFF; j_call: TRBJ1-1; clone_size: once; cdr3_length: 16; d_call: NA; v_call: TRBV18
cdr3_nt: TGTGCCAGCAGGGACAGACAGGGGGGATACGAGCAGTACTTC; cdr3_aa: CASRDRQGGYEQYF; j_call: TRBJ2-7; clone_size: NA; cdr3_length: 14; d_call: TRBD1; v_call: TRBV6-5
cdr3_nt: TGTGCCAGCAGCTTAGGAGGACCGGGAGTACGGGAGCAGTACTTC; cdr3_aa: CASSLGGPGVREQYF; j_call: TRBJ2-7; clone_size: NA; cdr3_length: 15; d_call: NA; v_call: TRBV7-8
cdr3_nt: TGTGCCTGGAGTTTTCTAAACGGGACAGGGCAGGGCTACACCTTC; cdr3_aa: CAWSFLNGTGQGYTF; j_call: TRBJ1-2; clone_size: NA; cdr3_length: 15; d_call: TRBD1; v_call: TRBV30
cdr3_nt: TGTGCCAGCGGAGAGACAGGGAAATTAGTTGAAGCTTTCTTT; cdr3_aa: CASGETGKLVEAFF; j_call: TRBJ1-1; clone_size: once; cdr3_length: 14; d_call: TRBD1; v_call: TRBV4-2
cdr3_nt: TGCGCCAGCAGAGCCAAGAGGACAGGGGGAAGGGAGGAGGAAAAACTGTTTTTT; cdr3_aa: CASRAKRTGGREEEKLFF; j_call: TRBJ1-4; clone_size: NA; cdr3_length: 18; d_call: TRBD1; v_call: TRBV4-1
cdr3_nt: TGTGCCAGCAGCCTCCCGACAGAGATGAACACTGAAGCTTTCTTT; cdr3_aa: CASSLPTEMNTEAFF; j_call: TRBJ1-1; clone_size: NA; cdr3_length: 15; d_call: NA; v_call: TRBV5-4
cdr3_nt: TGTGCCAGCAGCTCCTTTTTTCCACGACAGGGAAGACAAGAGACCCAGTACTTC; cdr3_aa: CASSSFFPRQGRQETQYF; j_call: TRBJ2-5; clone_size: NA; cdr3_length: 18; d_call: TRBD1; v_call: TRBV7-9
cdr3_nt: TGTGCCATCAGTGAAGACCGCTCTGGAAACACCATATATTTT; cdr3_aa: CAISEDRSGNTIYF; j_call: TRBJ1-3; clone_size: NA; cdr3_length: 14; d_call: NA; v_call: TRBV10-3
cdr3_nt: TGCAGCGTTGATACAAACAGGGGGAACGAGCAGTACTTC; cdr3_aa: CSVDTNRGNEQYF; j_call: TRBJ2-7; clone_size: NA; cdr3_length: 13; d_call: TRBD1; v_call: TRBV29-1
cdr3_nt: TGTGCCAGCAGCAACATAGCGGGAGTCGAGCAGTACTTC; cdr3_aa: CASSNIAGVEQYF; j_call: TRBJ2-7; clone_size: NA; cdr3_length: 13; d_call: TRBD2; v_call: TRBV7-9
cdr3_nt: TGCGCCAGCAGCCAAGAGTTTGGAACGACGATGGATAATTCACCCCTCCACTTT; cdr3_aa: CASSQEFGTTMDNSPLHF; j_call: TRBJ1-6; clone_size: once; cdr3_length: 18; d_call: NA; v_call: TRBV4-1
cdr3_nt: TGTGCCAGCAGTGAGTGGGGCTCGGGTCAGCCCCAGCATTTT; cdr3_aa: CASSEWGSGQPQHF; j_call: TRBJ1-5; clone_size: NA; cdr3_length: 14; d_call: NA; v_call: TRBV6-4
cdr3_nt: TGTGCTAGTGGTTTGGTGCTGGGACAGGGTTTAGCCAAAAACATTCAGTACTTC; cdr3_aa: CASGLVLGQGLAKNIQYF; j_call: TRBJ2-4; clone_size: NA; cdr3_length: 18; d_call: TRBD1; v_call: TRBV12-5
cdr3_nt: TGTGCCAGCAGTCCCCGCAGGGGTCAGTACTTC; cdr3_aa: CASSPRRGQYF; j_call: TRBJ2-7; clone_size: NA; cdr3_length: 11; d_call: NA; v_call: TRBV27
cdr3_nt: TGTGCCAGCAGTACCTGGGCTGGGGCCAACGTCCTGACTTTC; cdr3_aa: CASSTWAGANVLTF; j_call: TRBJ2-6; clone_size: NA; cdr3_length: 14; d_call: NA; v_call: TRBV5-6
cdr3_nt: TGTGCCAGCAGTTTATGGGGGCTAGAGATGCCAGATACGCAGTATTTT; cdr3_aa: CASSLWGLEMPDTQYF; j_call: TRBJ2-3; clone_size: NA; cdr3_length: 16; d_call: NA; v_call: TRBV27
cdr3_nt: TGCGCCAGCAGCCTGGACTCCGACAGGGGGGAGACCCAGTACTTC; cdr3_aa: CASSLDSDRGETQYF; j_call: TRBJ2-5; clone_size: NA; cdr3_length: 15; d_call: TRBD1; v_call: TRBV5-1
cdr3_nt: TGCGCCAGCAGCTGGACAAACAAGGATTCACCCCTCCACTTT; cdr3_aa: CASSWTNKDSPLHF; j_call: TRBJ1-6; clone_size: NA; cdr3_length: 14; d_call: NA; v_call: TRBV5-1
cdr3_nt: TGTGCCAGCAGACCGGGACAGGGGCTTAATGAAAAACTGTTTTTT; cdr3_aa: CASRPGQGLNEKLFF; j_call: TRBJ1-4; clone_size: NA; cdr3_length: 15; d_call: TRBD1; v_call: TRBV27
cdr3_nt: TGCGCCAGCAGCCAAGAGGGAGTGAGGGCCAAAAACATTCAGTACTTC; cdr3_aa: CASSQEGVRAKNIQYF; j_call: TRBJ2-4; clone_size: once; cdr3_length: 16; d_call: NA; v_call: TRBV4-1
cdr3_nt: TGTGCCAGCAGTGAATGGGGGGAAGAGGCGGCTGGAAACACCATATATTTT; cdr3_aa: CASSEWGEEAAGNTIYF; j_call: TRBJ1-3; clone_size: once; cdr3_length: 17; d_call: NA; v_call: TRBV6-1
cdr3_nt: TGTGCCAGCAGCCAAAACGCAGGGACTTATGGCTACACCTTC; cdr3_aa: CASSQNAGTYGYTF; j_call: TRBJ1-2; clone_size: NA; cdr3_length: 14; d_call: NA; v_call: TRBV3-1/TRBV3-2
cdr3_nt: TGTGCCAGCAGGGGGGGGTCACTAAGGGGTGGCTACACCTTC; cdr3_aa: CASRGGSLRGGYTF; j_call: TRBJ1-2; clone_size: NA; cdr3_length: 14; d_call: NA; v_call: TRBV27
cdr3_nt: TGTGCTAGTGGTGAAGGGACTAGCGGGATCGGGGGGATCTTC; cdr3_aa: CASGEGTSGIGGIF; j_call: TRBJ2-1; clone_size: NA; cdr3_length: 14; d_call: TRBD2; v_call: TRBV12-5
cdr3_nt: TGCGCCAGCGGGACCGCGGGCCCCTATAGCACAGATACGCAGTATTTT; cdr3_aa: CASGTAGPYSTDTQYF; j_call: TRBJ2-3; clone_size: NA; cdr3_length: 16; d_call: NA; v_call: TRBV5-1
cdr3_nt: TGTGCCAGCAGCGGGCTAGCGGGAACGAACACCGGGGAGCTGTTTTTT; cdr3_aa: CASSGLAGTNTGELFF; j_call: TRBJ2-2; clone_size: NA; cdr3_length: 16; d_call: NA; v_call: TRBV21-1
cdr3_nt: TGTGCCACCAGTGCGGGGGCTCAAGGCGAGCAGTACTTC; cdr3_aa: CATSAGAQGEQYF; j_call: TRBJ2-7; clone_size: NA; cdr3_length: 13; d_call: NA; v_call: TRBV24-1
cdr3_nt: TGCGCCAGCAGTTCTCAGCGGGGTGAGGAGACCCAGTACTTC; cdr3_aa: CASSSQRGEETQYF; j_call: TRBJ2-5; clone_size: NA; cdr3_length: 14; d_call: TRBD2; v_call: TRBV5-1
cdr3_nt: TGCGCCAGCAGCCAAGGGCCTTCCCGGGACAGCCCCAAGGGAGAGACCCAGTACTTC; cdr3_aa: CASSQGPSRDSPKGETQYF; j_call: TRBJ2-5; clone_size: NA; cdr3_length: 19; d_call: TRBD1; v_call: TRBV4-1
cdr3_nt: TGCAGCGTTGAGGGGAAGAGAATTGGTGAAAAACTGTTTTTT; cdr3_aa: CSVEGKRIGEKLFF; j_call: TRBJ1-4; clone_size: NA; cdr3_length: 14; d_call: NA; v_call: TRBV29-1
cdr3_nt: TGTGCCAGCAGCTTAGGATCCGAGGGTCAGTTCTTC; cdr3_aa: CASSLGSEGQFF; j_call: TRBJ2-1; clone_size: NA; cdr3_length: 12; d_call: NA; v_call: TRBV7-9
cdr3_nt: TGTGCCAGCTCACCACCGACAGGGCACGGAGAGACCCAGTACTTC; cdr3_aa: CASSPPTGHGETQYF; j_call: TRBJ2-5; clone_size: NA; cdr3_length: 15; d_call: TRBD1; v_call: TRBV18
cdr3_nt: TGTGCCAGCAGCTTCGGCCGGCAGGGGGCGCGTCCGGAGACCCAGTACTTC; cdr3_aa: CASSFGRQGARPETQYF; j_call: TRBJ2-5; clone_size: NA; cdr3_length: 17; d_call: TRBD1; v_call: TRBV5-4
cdr3_nt: TGTGCCAGCAGCCGAGAGAGGGTTGGCGAGCAGTACTTC; cdr3_aa: CASSRERVGEQYF; j_call: TRBJ2-7; clone_size: NA; cdr3_length: 13; d_call: NA; v_call: TRBV7-9
cdr3_nt: TGCGCCAGCAGCCAAGAGAGCGTAGGGAACACCGGGGAGCTGTTTTTT; cdr3_aa: CASSQESVGNTGELFF; j_call: TRBJ2-2; clone_size: NA; cdr3_length: 16; d_call: NA; v_call: TRBV4-1
cdr3_nt: TGTGCCAGTAGTTCGACTGGACCCTACGAGCAGTACTTC; cdr3_aa: CASSSTGPYEQYF; j_call: TRBJ2-7; clone_size: NA; cdr3_length: 13; d_call: NA; v_call: TRBV19
cdr3_nt: TGCGCCAGCAGCTTGGCCACTCTCGGCGGGGAACCTATTTCCAAAAACATTCAGTACTTC; cdr3_aa: CASSLATLGGEPISKNIQYF; j_call: TRBJ2-4; clone_size: few; cdr3_length: 20; d_call: NA; v_call: TRBV5-1
cdr3_nt: TGTGCCAGTAGCAAGGAGGGGCCAATGATCACTGAAGCTTTCTTT; cdr3_aa: CASSKEGPMITEAFF; j_call: TRBJ1-1; clone_size: few; cdr3_length: 15; d_call: NA; v_call: TRBV19
cdr3_nt: TGTGCCAGCAGCACCGGACCGGGAACCGCCTACGAGCAGTACTTC; cdr3_aa: CASSTGPGTAYEQYF; j_call: TRBJ2-7; clone_size: NA; cdr3_length: 15; d_call: NA; v_call: TRBV7-9
cdr3_nt: TGCAGTGCTAGTGGTTTGGCAGGCTATGGCTACACCTTC; cdr3_aa: CSASGLAGYGYTF; j_call: TRBJ1-2; clone_size: once; cdr3_length: 13; d_call: NA; v_call: TRBV20-1
cdr3_nt: TGTGCCAGCAGCCAAGAATGGAAAAGGGAGCCATTCCGGACTAACTATGGCTACACCTTC; cdr3_aa: CASSQEWKREPFRTNYGYTF; j_call: TRBJ1-2; clone_size: NA; cdr3_length: 20; d_call: NA; v_call: TRBV14
cdr3_nt: TGTGCCTGGACGGTGGCAGGAATTAATGAAAAACTGTTTTTT; cdr3_aa: CAWTVAGINEKLFF; j_call: TRBJ1-4; clone_size: NA; cdr3_length: 14; d_call: NA; v_call: TRBV30
cdr3_nt: TGTGCCAGTAGTATTCTTTACTCTGGAAACACCATATATTTT; cdr3_aa: CASSILYSGNTIYF; j_call: TRBJ1-3; clone_size: NA; cdr3_length: 14; d_call: NA; v_call: TRBV19
cdr3_nt: TGTGCCAGCAGCGTAGGACCCACAGGCACTGAAGCTTTCTTT; cdr3_aa: CASSVGPTGTEAFF; j_call: TRBJ1-1; clone_size: few; cdr3_length: 14; d_call: NA; v_call: TRBV9
cdr3_nt: TGCGCCAGCAGTGCTCCGAGTAGCTCCTACAATGAGCAGTTCTTC; cdr3_aa: CASSAPSSSYNEQFF; j_call: TRBJ2-1; clone_size: few; cdr3_length: 15; d_call: NA; v_call: TRBV10-1
cdr3_nt: TGTGCCTGGAGTACCCAGCCAAACCAAGAGACCCAGTACTTC; cdr3_aa: CAWSTQPNQETQYF; j_call: TRBJ2-5; clone_size: once; cdr3_length: 14; d_call: NA; v_call: TRBV30
cdr3_nt: TGTGCCTCAGGGACAGGGGGGAAGACCCAGTACTTC; cdr3_aa: CASGTGGKTQYF; j_call: TRBJ2-5; clone_size: NA; cdr3_length: 12; d_call: TRBD1; v_call: TRBV27
cdr3_nt: TGTGCCAGTAGTATGCGCTACTGGACTAGCGGGGAAGAGACCCAGTACTTC; cdr3_aa: CASSMRYWTSGEETQYF; j_call: TRBJ2-5; clone_size: NA; cdr3_length: 17; d_call: TRBD2; v_call: TRBV19